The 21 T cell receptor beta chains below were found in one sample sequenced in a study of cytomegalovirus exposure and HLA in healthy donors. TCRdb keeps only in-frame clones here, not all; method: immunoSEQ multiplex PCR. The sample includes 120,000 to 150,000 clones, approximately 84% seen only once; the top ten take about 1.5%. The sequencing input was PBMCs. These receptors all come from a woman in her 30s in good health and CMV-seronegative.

CDR3 protein: CASGTGEAFF. The CDR3 DNA follows: TGCGCCAGCGGGACAGGTGAAGCTTTCTTT. The gene calls are TRBV4-1 and TRBJ1-1, with 8 bases matching TRBD1. This CDR3 contains 10 residues. V trimming: 8 bases; J trimming: 7 bases; junction bases outside the gene matches: 0. CDR1 and CDR2 (germline): MGHRA, YSYEKL.

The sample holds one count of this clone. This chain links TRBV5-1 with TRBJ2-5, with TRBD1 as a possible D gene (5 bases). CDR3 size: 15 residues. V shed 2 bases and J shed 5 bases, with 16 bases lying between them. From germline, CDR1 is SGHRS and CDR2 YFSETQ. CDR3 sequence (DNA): TGCGCCAGCAGCTTACTTGGGGCTCTCCAGGAGACCCAGTACTTC. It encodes CASSLLGALQETQYF.

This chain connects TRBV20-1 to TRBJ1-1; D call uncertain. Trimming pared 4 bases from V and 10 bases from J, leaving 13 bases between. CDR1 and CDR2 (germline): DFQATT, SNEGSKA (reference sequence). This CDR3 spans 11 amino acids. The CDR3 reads CSATTAVGAFF. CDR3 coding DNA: TGCAGTGCTACGACCGCGGTGGGAGCTTTCTTT.

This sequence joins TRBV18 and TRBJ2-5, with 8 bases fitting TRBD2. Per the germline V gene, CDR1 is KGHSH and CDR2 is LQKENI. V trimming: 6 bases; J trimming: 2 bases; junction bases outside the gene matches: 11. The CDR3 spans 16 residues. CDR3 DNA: TGTGCCAGCTCCCCCAGATCGGGGGGGCAGCAAGAGACCCAGTACTTC. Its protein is CASSPRSGGQQETQYF.

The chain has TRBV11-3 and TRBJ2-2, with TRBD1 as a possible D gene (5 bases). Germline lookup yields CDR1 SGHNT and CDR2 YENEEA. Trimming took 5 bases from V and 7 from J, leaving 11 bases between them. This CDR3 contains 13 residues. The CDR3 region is CASSGQGGGELFF. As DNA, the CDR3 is TGTGCCAGCAGCGGGCAGGGTGGCGGGGAGCTGTTTTTT.

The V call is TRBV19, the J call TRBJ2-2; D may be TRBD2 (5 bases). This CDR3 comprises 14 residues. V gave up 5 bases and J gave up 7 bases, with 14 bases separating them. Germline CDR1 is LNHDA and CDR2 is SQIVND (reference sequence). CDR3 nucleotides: TGTGCCAGTAGTTCCACCGCGGGTATCGGGGAGCTGTTTTTT. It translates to CASSSTAGIGELFF. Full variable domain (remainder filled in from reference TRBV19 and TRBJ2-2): DGGITQSPKYLFRKEGQNVTLSCEQNLNHDAMYWYRQDPGQGLRLIYYSQIVNDFQKGDIAEGYSVSREKKESFPLTVTSAQKNPTAFYLCASSSTAGIGELFFGEGSRLTVL.

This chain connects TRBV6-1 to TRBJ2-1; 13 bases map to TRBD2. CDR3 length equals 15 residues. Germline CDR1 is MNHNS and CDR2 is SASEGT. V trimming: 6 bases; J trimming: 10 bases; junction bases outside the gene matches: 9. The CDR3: CASSPTSGGAREQFF. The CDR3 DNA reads TGTGCCAGCAGCCCAACTAGCGGGGGGGCGCGGGAGCAGTTCTTC.

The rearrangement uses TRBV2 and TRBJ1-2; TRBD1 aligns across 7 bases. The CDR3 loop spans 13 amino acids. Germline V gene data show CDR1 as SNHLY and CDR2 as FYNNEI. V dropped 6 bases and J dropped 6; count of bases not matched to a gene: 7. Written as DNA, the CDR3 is TGTGCCAGCAGAGGAGGGACAGTAGATGGCTACACCTTC. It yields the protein CASRGGTVDGYTF.

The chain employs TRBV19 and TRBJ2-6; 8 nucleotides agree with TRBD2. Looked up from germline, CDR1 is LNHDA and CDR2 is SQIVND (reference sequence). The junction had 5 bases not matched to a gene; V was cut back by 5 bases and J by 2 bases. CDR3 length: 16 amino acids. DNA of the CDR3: TGTGCCAGTAGTGCCCGGGGGGGGGCTGGGGCCAACGTCCTGACTTTC. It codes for CASSARGGAGANVLTF.

The CDR3 DNA is TGTGCCAGCACATTCTCTTGGCGGGGCGGCGAGACCCAGTACTTC. This gives the protein CASTFSWRGGETQYF. The V gene is TRBV9, the J gene TRBJ2-5, with D possibly matching TRBD2 (6 bases). Trimming took off 6 bases at V and 5 bases at J, with 20 bases between the two ends. CDR3 length equals 15 residues. The germline V gene has CDR1 SGDLS and CDR2 YYNGEE.

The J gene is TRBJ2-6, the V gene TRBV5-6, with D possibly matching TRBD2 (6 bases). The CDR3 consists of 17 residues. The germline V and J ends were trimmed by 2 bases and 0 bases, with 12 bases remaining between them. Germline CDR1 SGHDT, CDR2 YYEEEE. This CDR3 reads CASSLLAWSSGANVLTF. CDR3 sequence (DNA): TGTGCCAGCAGCTTACTAGCATGGAGCTCTGGGGCCAACGTCCTGACTTTC.

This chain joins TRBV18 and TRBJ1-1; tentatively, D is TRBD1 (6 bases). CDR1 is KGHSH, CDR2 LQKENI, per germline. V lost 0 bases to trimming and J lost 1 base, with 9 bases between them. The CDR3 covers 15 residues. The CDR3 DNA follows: TGTGCCAGCTCACCACCACAGGGTTGGAACACTGAAGCTTTCTTT. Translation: CASSPPQGWNTEAFF.

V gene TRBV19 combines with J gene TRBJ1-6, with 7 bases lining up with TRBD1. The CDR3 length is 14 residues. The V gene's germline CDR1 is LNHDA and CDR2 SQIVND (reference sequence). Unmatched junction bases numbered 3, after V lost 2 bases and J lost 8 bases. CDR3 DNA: TGTGCCAGTAGTATATCAGGGGGTGATTCACCCCTCCACTTT. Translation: CASSISGGDSPLHF.

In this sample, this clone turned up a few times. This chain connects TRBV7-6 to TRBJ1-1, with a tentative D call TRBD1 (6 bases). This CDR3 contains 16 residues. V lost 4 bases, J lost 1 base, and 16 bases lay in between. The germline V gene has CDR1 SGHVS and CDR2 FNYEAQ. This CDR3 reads CASSCLTGQKNTEAFF. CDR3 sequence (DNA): TGTGCCAGCAGCTGCCTTACTGGACAGAAGAACACTGAAGCTTTCTTT.

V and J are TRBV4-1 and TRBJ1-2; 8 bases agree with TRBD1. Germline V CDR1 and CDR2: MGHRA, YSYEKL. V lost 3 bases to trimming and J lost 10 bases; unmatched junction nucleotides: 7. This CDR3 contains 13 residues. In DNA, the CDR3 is TGCGCCAGCAGCCATCAACCGGGACAGGTCTACACCTTC. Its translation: CASSHQPGQVYTF.

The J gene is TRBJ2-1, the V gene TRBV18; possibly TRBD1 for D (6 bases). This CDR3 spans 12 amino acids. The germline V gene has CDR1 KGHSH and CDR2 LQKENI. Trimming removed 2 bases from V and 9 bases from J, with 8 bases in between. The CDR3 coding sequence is TGTGCCAGCTCACCATGGGGGCCTGAGCAGTTCTTC. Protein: CASSPWGPEQFF.

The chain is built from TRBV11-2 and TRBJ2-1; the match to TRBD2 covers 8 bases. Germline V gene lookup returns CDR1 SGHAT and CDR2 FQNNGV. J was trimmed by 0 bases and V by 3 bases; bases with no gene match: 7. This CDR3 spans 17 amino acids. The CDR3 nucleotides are TGTGCCAGCAGCTTGCGGGGGGCTTACAGCTCCTACAATGAGCAGTTCTTC. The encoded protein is CASSLRGAYSSYNEQFF.

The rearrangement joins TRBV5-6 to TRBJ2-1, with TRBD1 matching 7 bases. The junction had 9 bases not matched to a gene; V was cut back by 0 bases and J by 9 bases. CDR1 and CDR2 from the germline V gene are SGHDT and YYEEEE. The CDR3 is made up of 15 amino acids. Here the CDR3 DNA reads TGTGCCAGCAGCTTGGGAACAGGGGTGTGGAGTGAGCAGTTCTTC. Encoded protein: CASSLGTGVWSEQFF.

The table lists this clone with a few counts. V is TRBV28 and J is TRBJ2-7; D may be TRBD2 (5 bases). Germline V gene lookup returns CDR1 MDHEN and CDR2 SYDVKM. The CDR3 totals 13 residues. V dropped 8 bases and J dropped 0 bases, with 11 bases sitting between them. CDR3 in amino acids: CASPGRGSYEQYF. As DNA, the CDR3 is TGTGCCAGCCCTGGACGGGGCTCCTACGAGCAGTACTTC.

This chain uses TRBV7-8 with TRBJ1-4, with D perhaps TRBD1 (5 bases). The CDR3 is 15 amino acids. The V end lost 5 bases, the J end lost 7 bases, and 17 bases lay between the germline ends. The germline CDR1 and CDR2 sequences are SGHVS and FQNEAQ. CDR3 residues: CASSPVGGVVEKLFF. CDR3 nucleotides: TGTGCCAGCAGCCCTGTCGGAGGGGTGGTTGAAAAACTGTTTTTT.

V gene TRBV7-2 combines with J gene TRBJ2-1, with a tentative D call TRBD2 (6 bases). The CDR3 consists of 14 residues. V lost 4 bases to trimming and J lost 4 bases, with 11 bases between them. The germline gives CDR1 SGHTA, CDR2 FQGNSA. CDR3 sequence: CASSSDSGYNEQFF. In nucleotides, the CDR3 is TGTGCCAGCAGCTCCGATAGCGGATACAATGAGCAGTTCTTC. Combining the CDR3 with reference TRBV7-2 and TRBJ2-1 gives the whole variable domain GAGVSQSPSNKVTEKGKDVELRCDPISGHTALYWYRQSLGQGLEFLIYFQGNSAPDKSGLPSDRFSAERTGGSVSTLTIQRTQQEDSAVYLCASSSDSGYNEQFFGPGTRLTVL.